This passage covers 14 T cell receptor beta chains from one sample sequenced in a study of immune heterogeneity within non-small cell lung tumors. Multiplex PCR was performed with 32 V and 13 J primers, and it amplified TCR beta CDR3. Each CDR3 protein gets one entry after TCRdb re-called the multiplex PCR reads with MiXCR. In the table there are 6,700 or so distinct CDR3 sequences, approximately 23% of which are singletons. The authors used about 600 ng of bulk tumor genomic DNA per sample as template. Widely spaced biopsies, several per primary tumor, were obtained at surgery. Before undergoing curative surgery, patients had newly diagnosed non-small cell lung cancer that was untreated. The specimen was lung tumor tissue. The receptor set was obtained from an older man with non-small cell lung cancer.

A remark on this clonotype: This sequence may be a read error, since a much larger clone differs from it by one base. The rearrangement joins TRBV19 to TRBJ2-4, with TRBD2 matching 10 bases. The last part of the DNA fits TRBJ2-1 better; the J call may be wrong. There are 16 residues in the CDR3. Germline values: CDR1 LNHDA, CDR2 SQIVND (reference sequence). The CDR3 DNA is TGTGCCAGTATTCCCTTCTTTGCTAGCGGGAGCCATGAGCAGTTCTTC. This sequence encodes CASIPFFASGSHEQFF.

Only a few counts were recorded for this clonotype. The gene calls are TRBV7-9 and TRBJ2-6; D gene ambiguous. Germline V gene data show CDR1 as SEHNR and CDR2 as FQNEAQ (reference sequence). The CDR3 totals 17 residues. V gave up 5 bases and J gave up 0 bases, with 14 bases separating them. CDR3: CASSPYRGASGANVLTF. CDR3 DNA sequence: TGTGCCAGCAGCCCCTACCGTGGTGCCTCTGGGGCCAACGTCCTGACTTTC.

By share, this clonotype counts as medium-sized. The chain links TRBV5-1 to TRBJ2-3; 8 positions agree with TRBD1. V gave up 0 bases and J gave up 6 bases; unmatched junction bases: 0. The germline V gene encodes CDR1 SGHRS and CDR2 YFSETQ. This CDR3 is built from 13 residues. Here the CDR3 DNA reads TGCGCCAGCAGCTTGGCAGGGGGCGATACGCAGTATTTT. Amino acid sequence: CASSLAGGDTQYF.

Within the sample, this clonotype is medium-sized. V usage is TRBV6-1 and J usage is TRBJ1-1; a weak D match, TRBD1 (5 bases). V lost 1 base to trimming and J lost 3 bases, with 12 bases between them. Germline values: CDR1 MNHNS, CDR2 SASEGT. This CDR3 is 15 amino acids long. The CDR3 coding sequence is TGTGCCAGCAGTGAAGACAGGCAGAGGGACACTGAAGCTTTCTTT. This codes for CASSEDRQRDTEAFF.

By share, this clonotype ranks as medium-sized (0.01 to 0.1%). The chain is built from TRBV6-1 and TRBJ1-1; no clear D. In germline, CDR1 is MNHNS, CDR2 SASEGT. The germline V and J ends were trimmed by 5 bases and 1 base, with 14 bases remaining between them. The CDR3 runs 15 residues. The CDR3 region is CASSYRSLRNTEAFF. CDR3 DNA: TGTGCCAGCAGTTACCGCAGTTTACGGAACACTGAAGCTTTCTTT.

The chain is built from TRBV30 and TRBJ1-2; maybe TRBD1 (5 bases). The V and J ends lost 1 base and 9 bases respectively, with 15 bases between them. The CDR3 length is 13 residues. Looked up from germline, CDR1 is GTSNPN and CDR2 is SVGIG (reference sequence). The CDR3 region is CAWSDPGPSSYTF. The CDR3 nucleotides read TGTGCCTGGAGTGATCCGGGACCGTCTAGCTACACCTTC.

This clonotype was found a few times. The chain joins TRBV3-1 to TRBJ2-3; 8 bases are a match to TRBD2. V was pared by 1 base and J by 1 base, with 4 bases of the junction left unmatched. Germline CDR1 LGHDT, CDR2 YNNKEL (reference sequence). The CDR3 covers 16 residues. The CDR3 sequence: CASSQGGRGGTDTQYF. Here the CDR3 DNA reads TGTGCCAGCAGCCAAGGTGGGCGGGGGGGCACAGATACGCAGTATTTT.

By share, this clonotype ranks as medium-sized. The chain carries TRBV28 and TRBJ1-2; D possibly corresponds to TRBD1 (6 bases). The CDR3 totals 14 residues. In germline, CDR1 is MDHEN, CDR2 SYDVKM. The V end lost 8 bases, the J end lost 2 bases, and 15 bases lay between the germline ends. CDR3 sequence: CASRPQGRNYGYTF. CDR3 coding DNA: TGTGCCAGCCGACCCCAGGGGAGGAACTATGGCTACACCTTC.

This clonotype was counted ten times or more. V gene TRBV20-1 combines with J gene TRBJ1-5; D unresolved. This CDR3 comprises 13 residues. Trimming left V 6 bases short and J 4 bases short, with 13 bases between. Germline V gives CDR1 DFQATT, CDR2 SNEGSKA (reference sequence). The CDR3 sequence: CSAANRLNQPQHF. The CDR3 DNA sequence: TGCAGTGCCGCTAACAGACTTAATCAGCCCCAGCATTTT.

Remarks on this clonotype: One junction end does not reproduce the germline sequence, and a read error may be involved. The chain has TRBV27 and TRBJ2-1, with D hard to call. The CDR3 length is 16 residues. CDR1 MNHEY and CDR2 SMNVEV come from the germline V gene (reference sequence). CDR3 sequence: CVSSLRRPLGYNEQFF. The DNA of the CDR3 is TGTGTCAGCAGTTTACGCCGACCCCTGGGATACAATGAGCAGTTCTTC.

This clonotype is deemed medium-sized. The chain links TRBV15 to TRBJ2-2; D remains ambiguous. Trimming left V 8 bases short and J 5 bases short, with 12 bases between. This CDR3 region has 13 residues. Per germline, CDR1 LNHNV and CDR2 YYDKDF (reference sequence). CDR3 sequence: CATYSMSTGELFF. In DNA form, the CDR3 reads TGTGCCACCTATTCGATGAGTACCGGGGAGCTGTTTTTT.

As for this clonotype: A read error may explain this, as a much larger clone is one base away. Without the conserved terminal phenylalanine or tryptophan, this CDR3 likely stems from a read error. J is TRBJ2-1 and V is TRBV20-1; D gene ambiguous. The V gene lost 4 bases and the J gene lost 10 bases, with 2 bases spanning the gap. The germline CDR1 and CDR2 sequences are DFQATT and SNEGSKA (reference sequence). The length of the CDR3 is 8 residues. For the CDR3, the DNA is TGCAGTGCTACCGAGCAGTTCCTC. This gives the protein CSATEQFL.

Concerning this clonotype itself: A much larger clone is a single base away; this may be a read error. V usage is TRBV4-1 and J usage is TRBJ2-6; D unclear. This CDR3 contains 13 residues. Per the germline V gene, CDR1 is MGHRA and CDR2 is YSYEKL. V shed 4 bases and J shed 6 bases, with 7 bases lying between them. In DNA form, the CDR3 reads TGCGCCAGCAGCCCCTTTGAGGCCAACGTCCTGACTTTC. Its protein is CASSPFEANVLTF.

The chain has TRBV5-5 and TRBJ2-7; tentatively, D is TRBD1 or TRBD2 (5 bases each). Looked up from germline, CDR1 is SGHKS and CDR2 is YYEKEE (reference sequence). The length of the CDR3 is 16 residues. Trimming shortened V by 0 bases and J by 3 bases, and 16 bases separated the two germline ends. The CDR3 region has the DNA TGTGCCAGCAGCTTGGCGGAAGTGGGACGGGGCTACGAGCAGTACTTC. As protein: CASSLAEVGRGYEQYF.